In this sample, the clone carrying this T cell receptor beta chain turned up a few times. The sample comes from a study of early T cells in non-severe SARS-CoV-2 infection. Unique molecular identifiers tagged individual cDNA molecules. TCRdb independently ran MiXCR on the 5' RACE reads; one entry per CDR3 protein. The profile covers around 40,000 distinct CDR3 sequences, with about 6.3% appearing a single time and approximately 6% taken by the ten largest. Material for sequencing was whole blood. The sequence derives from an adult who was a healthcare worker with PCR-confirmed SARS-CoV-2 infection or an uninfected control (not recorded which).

This CDR3 reads CSAYRVGNIQYF. The CDR3 bases are TGCAGCGCATACAGGGTGGGAAACATTCAGTACTTC. This chain joins TRBV29-1 and TRBJ2-4; a weak D match, TRBD1 (6 bases). The CDR3 contains 12 residues. From germline, CDR1 is SQVTM and CDR2 ANQGSEA. V was trimmed by 7 bases and J by 6 bases, leaving 13 bases between them.